Listed below are T cell receptor beta chains from one sample, sequenced in a study of human T cells and chemical hapten exposure. TCRdb analysed the RACE reads with MiXCR anew, one entry per CDR3 protein. The sample has fewer than 95,000 distinct CDR3 sequences, roughly a tenth seen once. Sample: whole blood, taken in connection with sensitization to the hapten diphenylcyclopropenone (DPC). The receptors come from a middle-aged man with alopecia areata. Some clones in this sample may be carry-over from other donors' samples. Both conserved end residues are part of each CDR3. The D gene is left open where the match is weak. Some rows mark clone size as missing; the rest say once, few, many or name a class of expanded clone.

size,D,V,J,CDR3,DNA
many,TRBD1,TRBV28,TRBJ2-7,CAGRGQASYEQYF,TGTGCCGGCCGAGGACAGGCTTCCTACGAGCAGTACTTC
few,TRBD1,TRBV13,TRBJ1-1,CASSTGQGNTEAFF,TGTGCCAGCAGCACGGGACAGGGAAACACTGAAGCTTTCTTT
NA,NA,TRBV6-2/TRBV6-3,TRBJ2-1,CASKKPSRSYNEQFF,TGTGCCAGCAAAAAGCCTAGTCGCTCCTACAATGAGCAGTTCTTC
many,NA,TRBV5-1,TRBJ1-5,CASRQGADSNQPQHF,TGCGCCAGCAGACAAGGGGCTGATAGCAATCAGCCCCAGCATTTT
few,TRBD2,TRBV20-1,TRBJ2-3,CSAGLAGADTQYF,TGCAGTGCGGGACTAGCGGGAGCTGATACGCAGTATTTT
NA,TRBD2,TRBV6-2/TRBV6-3,TRBJ2-1,CASIAGAFYNEQFF,TGTGCCAGCATCGCGGGAGCCTTCTACAATGAGCAGTTCTTC
few,TRBD2,TRBV28,TRBJ2-3,CASSATAVWISSAGGPSPDTQYF,TGTGCCAGCAGCGCAACAGCAGTTTGGATTTCGTCAGCGGGAGGGCCCTCCCCAGATACGCAGTATTTT
many,TRBD1,TRBV30,TRBJ1-5,CAWSRPGQAYNQPQHF,TGTGCCTGGAGTCGACCGGGACAGGCATACAATCAGCCCCAGCATTTT
NA,NA,TRBV7-9,TRBJ2-3,CASSSHGTDTQYF,TGTGCCAGCAGCTCCCATGGCACAGATACGCAGTATTTT
few,TRBD2,TRBV7-2,TRBJ2-3,CASSPAPNTSGRRTDTQYF,TGTGCCAGCAGCCCCGCCCCAAACACTAGCGGGAGGCGCACAGATACGCAGTATTTT
many,TRBD1,TRBV6-1,TRBJ2-7,CASSATTGNLNYEQYF,TGTGCCAGCAGCGCAACGACAGGGAACCTCAACTACGAGCAGTACTTC
NA,NA,TRBV14,TRBJ2-3,CASSQVRDTRTDTQYF,TGTGCCAGCAGCCAAGTCCGGGACACTCGCACAGATACGCAGTATTTT
few,TRBD2,TRBV4-1,TRBJ2-2,CASSLPGTSGRSVNYTGELFF,TGCGCCAGCAGCTTACCCGGGACTAGCGGGAGGTCCGTTAATTACACCGGGGAGCTGTTTTTT
NA,NA,TRBV7-6,TRBJ2-1,CASSQRGASSYNEQFF,TGTGCCAGCAGCCAAAGGGGAGCCAGCTCCTACAATGAGCAGTTCTTC
NA,TRBD1,TRBV9,TRBJ2-3,CASSTTGSADTQYF,TGTGCCAGCAGCACGACAGGGTCGGCAGATACGCAGTATTTT
many,NA,TRBV20-1,TRBJ2-1,CSATTYAAASRHEDSYNEQFF,TGCAGTGCTACTACCTACGCGGCGGCTAGCAGGCATGAGGACTCCTACAATGAGCAGTTCTTC
once,TRBD1,TRBV4-2,TRBJ1-6,CASSPRTGEEEGSPLHF,TGTGCCAGCAGCCCAAGAACAGGGGAGGAGGAAGGATCACCCCTCCACTTT
few,TRBD1,TRBV6-2/TRBV6-3,TRBJ2-1,CASRISGTGGQGEQFF,TGTGCCAGCAGAATCTCCGGGACAGGGGGCCAGGGTGAGCAGTTCTTC
few,NA,TRBV6-2/TRBV6-3,TRBJ1-2,CASSYRPLGSRIGYGYTF,TGTGCCAGCAGTTACCGTCCTTTGGGCAGCCGGATCGGCTATGGCTACACCTTC
NA,NA,TRBV6-5,TRBJ1-1,CASIGIGNTEAFF,TGTGCCAGCATAGGGATTGGGAACACTGAAGCTTTCTTT
NA,TRBD2,TRBV29-1,TRBJ2-5,CSVVRTPSGETQYF,TGCAGCGTTGTGAGGACACCTAGCGGAGAGACCCAGTACTTC
many,NA,TRBV7-9,TRBJ2-7,CASSSTLRGPYEQYF,TGTGCCAGCAGCTCCACTTTGCGGGGGCCCTACGAGCAGTACTTC
few,TRBD1,TRBV29-1,TRBJ2-2,CSVDLGGENTGELFF,TGCAGCGTTGATCTAGGGGGCGAAAACACCGGGGAGCTGTTTTTT
few,TRBD2,TRBV19,TRBJ2-1,CASSIGGSAYNEQFF,TGTGCCAGTAGTATAGGCGGGAGCGCCTACAATGAGCAGTTCTTC
many,TRBD1,TRBV2,TRBJ2-2,CASSGQGVTGELFF,TGTGCCAGCAGTGGACAGGGGGTCACCGGGGAGCTGTTTTTT
few,TRBD2,TRBV19,TRBJ2-2,CASSIELAVYPGELFF,TGTGCCAGTAGTATAGAGCTAGCGGTTTATCCCGGGGAGCTGTTTTTT
few,TRBD1,TRBV12-3/TRBV12-4,TRBJ1-1,CASSPHRGVRTEAFF,TGTGCCAGCAGTCCCCACAGGGGTGTCCGCACTGAAGCTTTCTTT
many,NA,TRBV27,TRBJ1-5,CASSLTGNQPQHF,TGTGCCAGCAGTCTTACAGGGAATCAGCCCCAGCATTTT
few,NA,TRBV12-3/TRBV12-4,TRBJ1-5,CASSFGGTDQPQHF,TGTGCCAGCAGTTTTGGAGGGACCGATCAGCCCCAGCATTTT
many,NA,TRBV29-1,TRBJ1-1,CSGVTHLNTEAFF,TGCAGCGGGGTGACGCATCTCAACACTGAAGCTTTCTTT
NA,TRBD2,TRBV29-1,TRBJ2-7,CSAPSPGGTNEQYF,TGCAGCGCCCCCAGCCCGGGAGGCACCAACGAGCAGTACTTC
NA,NA,TRBV20-1,TRBJ1-1,CSAGANTEAFF,TGCAGTGCTGGCGCGAACACTGAAGCTTTCTTT
NA,NA,TRBV12-5,TRBJ1-1,CASGTQGLPYEAFF,TGTGCTAGTGGCACCCAGGGTCTCCCCTATGAAGCTTTCTTT